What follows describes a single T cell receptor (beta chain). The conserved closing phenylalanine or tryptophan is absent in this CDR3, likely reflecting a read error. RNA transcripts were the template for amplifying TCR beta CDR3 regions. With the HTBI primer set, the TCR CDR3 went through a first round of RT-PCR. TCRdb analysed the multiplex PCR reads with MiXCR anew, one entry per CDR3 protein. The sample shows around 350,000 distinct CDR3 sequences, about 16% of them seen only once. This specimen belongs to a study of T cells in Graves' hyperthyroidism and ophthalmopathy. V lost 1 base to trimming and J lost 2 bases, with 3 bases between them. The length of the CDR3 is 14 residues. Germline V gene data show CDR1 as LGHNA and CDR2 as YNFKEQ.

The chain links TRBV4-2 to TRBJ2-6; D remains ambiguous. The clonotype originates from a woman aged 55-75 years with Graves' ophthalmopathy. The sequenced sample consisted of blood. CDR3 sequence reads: CASSQGPGANVLTS. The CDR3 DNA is TGTGCCAGCAGCCAAGGCCCTGGGGCCAACGTCCTGACTTCC.